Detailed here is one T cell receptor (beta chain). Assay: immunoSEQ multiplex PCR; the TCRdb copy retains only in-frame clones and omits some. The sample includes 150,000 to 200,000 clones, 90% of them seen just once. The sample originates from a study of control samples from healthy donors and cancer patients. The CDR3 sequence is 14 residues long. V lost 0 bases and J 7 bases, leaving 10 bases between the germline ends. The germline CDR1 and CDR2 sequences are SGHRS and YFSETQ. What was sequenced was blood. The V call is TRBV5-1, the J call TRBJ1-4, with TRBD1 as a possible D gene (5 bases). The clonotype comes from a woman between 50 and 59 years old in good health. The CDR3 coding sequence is TGCGCCAGCAGCTTGGAGGGACGTGTTGAAAAACTGTTTTTT. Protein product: CASSLEGRVEKLFF. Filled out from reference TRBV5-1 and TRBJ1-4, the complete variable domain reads KAGVTQTPRYLIKTRGQQVTLSCSPISGHRSVSWYQQTPGQGLQFLFEYFSETQRNKGNFPGRFSGRQFSNSRSEMNVSTLELGDSALYLCASSLEGRVEKLFFGSGTQLSVL.